Below, 17 T cell receptor beta chains from the same sample are listed, as sequenced in a study of CD8 T cells in Susac syndrome (dated by TCRdb to between 2019 and 2020). The library was made by the immunoSEQ multiplex PCR assay. RNA was extracted using the RNeasy kit, and about 0.5 to 1 ug of the RNA was reverse transcribed with random hexamers. TCRdb redid the processing of the public reads, applying fastp at Q25 and MiXCR, and retained in-frame beta chains. CDR3 protein sequences are deduplicated, and each keeps its most common genes and DNA. Within this sample are about 120,000 distinct CDR3 sequences, with around 94% of them counted one time only. Of the sample, about 0.098% falls within the top ten clones. The sample was CD4+ T cells from PBMCs. Every receptor here comes from a human donor in good health.

This chain joins TRBV2 and TRBJ2-4; TRBD2 might be the D (5 bases). CDR1 SNHLY and CDR2 FYNNEI come from the germline V gene. Deletions cut 1 base from V and 7 bases from J, with 8 bases between. The CDR3 consists of 13 residues. DNA for the CDR3: TGTGCCAGCAGTGAAGTGCGGGTGAACATTCAGTACTTC. This encodes CASSEVRVNIQYF.

The chain recombines TRBV27 with TRBJ2-2; D might be TRBD2 (5 bases). Germline assignment: CDR1 MNHEY and CDR2 SMNVEV (reference sequence). This CDR3 contains 15 residues. The V end was cut by 3 bases, the J end by 4 bases, with 12 bases between. The CDR3: CASSFRTSSTGELFF. CDR3 DNA: TGTGCCAGCAGTTTTCGTACTAGTTCCACCGGGGAGCTGTTTTTT.

The sample holds a few counts of this clonotype. This chain uses TRBV7-9 with TRBJ2-2; D gene uncertain. The CDR3 has 12 amino acids. CDR1 is SEHNR, CDR2 FQNEAQ, per germline (reference sequence). The V and J ends lost 8 bases and 6 bases respectively, with 10 bases between them. The CDR3 DNA reads as TGTGCCAGCTCACCACGTCCCGGGGAGCTGTTTTTT. Protein product: CASSPRPGELFF.

V usage is TRBV5-1 and J usage is TRBJ2-2, with a possible D match to TRBD2 (6 bases). CDR3 length: 14 residues. V gave up 4 bases and J gave up 1 base, with 8 bases separating them. The germline gives CDR1 SGHRS, CDR2 YFSETQ. DNA for the CDR3: TGCGCCAGCAGCGGTAGCGGGAACACCGGGGAGCTGTTTTTT. Translated, it gives CASSGSGNTGELFF.

J is TRBJ2-1 and V is TRBV19; a possible D gene is TRBD2 (6 bases). Germline CDR1 LNHDA, CDR2 SQIVND (reference sequence). V gave up 8 bases and J gave up 5 bases, with 16 bases separating them. This CDR3 comprises 14 residues. CDR3 bases: TGTGCCAGTCGCCAGCTAGCGAACGACAATGAGCAGTTCTTC. Protein product: CASRQLANDNEQFF.

The chain uses TRBV2 and TRBJ2-7; no firm D call. Per germline, CDR1 SNHLY and CDR2 FYNNEI. With 6 bases removed from V and 4 bases from J, the gap between germline ends came to 7 bases. The CDR3 extends over 11 amino acids. In nucleotides, the CDR3 is TGTGCCAGCAGGGGAATGTACGAGCAGTACTTC. Translated, it gives CASRGMYEQYF.

The CDR3, as DNA: TGCAGTGCTGAGTTGCAACTCACAGATACGCAGTATTTT. Its protein product is CSAELQLTDTQYF. This chain connects TRBV20-1 to TRBJ2-3; D is unclear. Between the trimmed V and J ends, which lost 5 bases and 2 bases, there was a span of 11 bases. The length of the CDR3 is 13 residues. Germline values: CDR1 DFQATT, CDR2 SNEGSKA (reference sequence).

V usage is TRBV7-2 and J usage is TRBJ2-7; no clear D. V was cut by 0 bases and J by 2 bases, with 11 bases left in between. The CDR3 sequence is 15 residues long. Germline assignment: CDR1 SGHTA and CDR2 FQGNSA. This CDR3 reads CASSLAGNGPYEQYF. The CDR3 DNA is TGTGCCAGCAGCTTAGCGGGGAATGGGCCCTACGAGCAGTACTTC.

The chain couples TRBV7-2 to TRBJ2-7; D perhaps matches TRBD2 (6 bases). Germline values: CDR1 SGHTA, CDR2 FQGNSA. The CDR3 runs to 15 residues. V lost 1 base and J lost 2, with 12 bases in between. The CDR3 sequence: CASSLVEGGAYEQYF. CDR3 DNA sequence: TGTGCCAGCAGCTTAGTGGAGGGAGGCGCCTACGAGCAGTACTTC. Full variable domain (missing parts from reference TRBV7-2 and TRBJ2-7): GAGVSQSPSNKVTEKGKDVELRCDPISGHTALYWYRQSLGQGLEFLIYFQGNSAPDKSGLPSDRFSAERTGGSVSTLTIQRTQQEDSAVYLCASSLVEGGAYEQYFGPGTRLTVT.

The chain has TRBV12-3 or TRBV12-4 and TRBJ2-7, with 9 bases identical to TRBD1. The J segment lost 4 bases and the V segment lost 10 bases, leaving 8 bases of the junction unmatched. The CDR3 has 13 residues. This CDR3 is CATGQGTGYEQYF. DNA of the CDR3: TGTGCCACCGGACAGGGGACTGGGTACGAGCAGTACTTC.

This clonotype appeared once. The CDR3 nucleotides are TGTGCCAGCTCACTATTGGCAGACAATAATTCACCCCTCCACTTT. Encoded protein: CASSLLADNNSPLHF. The V and J genes are TRBV18 and TRBJ1-6; no clear D gene. V shed 4 bases and J shed 5 bases, with 12 bases lying between them. This CDR3 region has 15 residues. Germline values: CDR1 KGHSH, CDR2 LQKENI.

This rearrangement joins TRBV5-6 to TRBJ1-4; D is perhaps TRBD1 (5 bases). V was trimmed by 5 bases and J by 2 bases, leaving 16 bases between them. The CDR3 is 16 amino acids. Germline V lookup: CDR1 SGHDT, CDR2 YYEEEE. The CDR3 nucleotides read TGTGCCAGCAGGTCGGACCGGGGGAGGACTAATGAAAAACTGTTTTTT. This gives the protein CASRSDRGRTNEKLFF.

The chain is built from TRBV4-2 and TRBJ2-5; 9 nucleotides line up with TRBD2. CDR3 length: 17 residues. Trimming took 0 bases from V and 2 from J; bases not matched to a gene: 7. CDR1 is LGHNA and CDR2 is YNFKEQ in the germline V gene. CDR3 sequence reads: CASSQDHQTSGQETQYF. CDR3 in DNA: TGTGCCAGCAGCCAAGATCATCAGACTAGCGGACAAGAGACCCAGTACTTC.

This chain links TRBV20-1 with TRBJ1-2; no clear D gene. The CDR3 is made up of 13 amino acids. The germline V gene encodes CDR1 DFQATT and CDR2 SNEGSKA (reference sequence). V shed 3 bases and J shed 10 bases, with 18 bases lying between them. The CDR3 coding sequence is TGCAGTGCTAGCTGGCCTCTAATTCCCGACTACACCTTC. This sequence encodes CSASWPLIPDYTF.

The sample holds one count of this clonotype. The genes are TRBV15 and TRBJ2-1, with D perhaps TRBD2 (6 bases). This CDR3 is built from 12 residues. V lost 8 bases, J lost 1 base, and 6 bases lay in between. Germline values: CDR1 LNHNV, CDR2 YYDKDF (reference sequence). The CDR3, as DNA: TGTGCCACCGGACTATCCTACAATGAGCAGTTCTTC. Translating gives CATGLSYNEQFF. Together with reference TRBV15 and TRBJ2-1, the CDR3 gives the full variable domain: DAMVIQNPRYQVTQFGKPVTLSCSQTLNHNVMYWYQQKSSQAPKLLFHYYDKDFNNEADTPDNFQSRRPNTSFCFLDIRSPGLGDTAMYLCATGLSYNEQFFGPGTRLTVL.

This sequence joins TRBV27 and TRBJ2-1; D uncertain. The V gene's germline CDR1 is MNHEY and CDR2 SMNVEV (reference sequence). The CDR3 is 15 residues long. Trimming took off 1 base at V and 0 bases at J, with 7 bases between the two ends. This chain's CDR3 is CASSLFAASYNEQFF. The CDR3 DNA is TGTGCCAGCAGTTTATTTGCTGCCTCCTACAATGAGCAGTTCTTC.

This chain links TRBV4-3 with TRBJ2-3; 11 nucleotides match TRBD2. V lost 0 bases and J lost 3; bases outside the gene matches: 8. Per the germline V gene, CDR1 is LGHNA and CDR2 is YSLEER. The CDR3 consists of 18 residues. The CDR3 coding sequence is TGCGCCAGCAGCCAAGATGGGGCTAGCGGGAGGACGACAGATACGCAGTATTTT. This sequence encodes CASSQDGASGRTTDTQYF.